The rows below give T cell receptor beta chains drawn from one sample of a study of response to subunit inactivated influenza vaccine. MiXCR, applied by TCRdb to the RT-PCR reads, yields one record per CDR3 protein. The data show hundreds of thousands of distinct CDR3 sequences, with about 15% seen just once and approximately 7.6% held by the top ten. This specimen was PBMCs from blood, taken approximately 15 days before vaccination. These TCRs come from a man aged 50 or older who received an inactivated influenza vaccine. Both conserved end residues are part of each CDR3. Fields, in order: V gene, J gene, D gene, clone size, CDR3 DNA, CDR3 protein. The D gene is left open where the match is weak. Clone size is stated in some rows and not others, as once, few, many or a class when expanded.

V gene: TRBV12-3/TRBV12-4; J gene: TRBJ2-7; D gene: TRBD2; clone size: few; CDR3 DNA: TGTGCCAGCAGCCACAGACTAGCGGGAGGCTACGAGCAGTACTTC; CDR3 protein: CASSHRLAGGYEQYF
V gene: TRBV12-3/TRBV12-4; J gene: TRBJ1-5; D gene: NA; clone size: many; CDR3 DNA: TGTGCCAGCAGTACCGGTGGTCGGAATCAGCCCCAGCATTTT; CDR3 protein: CASSTGGRNQPQHF
V gene: TRBV12-3/TRBV12-4; J gene: TRBJ2-1; D gene: NA; clone size: once; CDR3 DNA: TGTGCCAGCAGTTTAGCGCTCCGCGGGCGCAACCAAAATGAGCAGTTCTTC; CDR3 protein: CASSLALRGRNQNEQFF
V gene: TRBV20-1; J gene: TRBJ2-3; D gene: NA; clone size: once; CDR3 DNA: TGCAGTGCTAGATTGCTAGCCCTAGCTGGAGATACGCAGTATTTT; CDR3 protein: CSARLLALAGDTQYF
V gene: TRBV12-3/TRBV12-4; J gene: TRBJ2-3; D gene: NA; clone size: once; CDR3 DNA: TGTGCCACCTCGGACAGAAGAGCAGATACGCAGTATTTT; CDR3 protein: CATSDRRADTQYF
V gene: TRBV6-2/TRBV6-3; J gene: TRBJ2-5; D gene: NA; clone size: NA; CDR3 DNA: TGTGCCAGCAGGCAAGCCGGGTCCTTCCAAGAGACCCAGTACTTC; CDR3 protein: CASRQAGSFQETQYF
V gene: TRBV29-1; J gene: TRBJ2-1; D gene: TRBD2; clone size: many; CDR3 DNA: TGCAGCGTTCGGACTAGCGGCTACAATGAGCAGTTCTTC; CDR3 protein: CSVRTSGYNEQFF
V gene: TRBV2; J gene: TRBJ2-3; D gene: TRBD1; clone size: many; CDR3 DNA: TGTGCCAGCAGTTCGACAGGGGATACGCAGTATTTT; CDR3 protein: CASSSTGDTQYF
V gene: TRBV13; J gene: TRBJ2-7; D gene: TRBD1; clone size: few; CDR3 DNA: TGTGCCAGCAGCTCTGAGGGAACCGGGACAGGGGGTTCCTACGAGCAGTACTTC; CDR3 protein: CASSSEGTGTGGSYEQYF
V gene: TRBV4-1; J gene: TRBJ2-5; D gene: TRBD1; clone size: NA; CDR3 DNA: TGCGCCAGCAGCCAAGCCGGGACAGGGAACCGGGAGACCCAGTACTTC; CDR3 protein: CASSQAGTGNRETQYF
V gene: TRBV5-1; J gene: TRBJ2-2; D gene: NA; clone size: many; CDR3 DNA: TGCGCCAGCAGCTTGGAAGACAGGTCGGCTTATACCGGGGAGCTGTTTTTT; CDR3 protein: CASSLEDRSAYTGELFF
V gene: TRBV2; J gene: TRBJ1-1; D gene: NA; clone size: NA; CDR3 DNA: TGTGCCAGCAGTGCGGGTACGACGAACACTGAAGCTTTCTTT; CDR3 protein: CASSAGTTNTEAFF
V gene: TRBV6-1; J gene: TRBJ2-7; D gene: NA; clone size: few; CDR3 DNA: TGTGCCAGCAGTGAAGTCAGGGTGAGCGAGCAGTACTTC; CDR3 protein: CASSEVRVSEQYF
V gene: TRBV6-5; J gene: TRBJ2-3; D gene: NA; clone size: few; CDR3 DNA: TGTGCCAGCAGAGCCGTAGATACGCAGTATTTT; CDR3 protein: CASRAVDTQYF
V gene: TRBV29-1; J gene: TRBJ1-1; D gene: NA; clone size: NA; CDR3 DNA: TGCAGCGTGGCGGTATGGGACACTGAAGCTTTCTTT; CDR3 protein: CSVAVWDTEAFF
V gene: TRBV5-1; J gene: TRBJ2-1; D gene: NA; clone size: NA; CDR3 DNA: TGCGCCAGCAGCGGCGGGACAGACCCCTACAATGAGCAGTTCTTC; CDR3 protein: CASSGGTDPYNEQFF
V gene: TRBV27; J gene: TRBJ2-7; D gene: NA; clone size: many; CDR3 DNA: TGCGCCAGCAGCTTCGGTGTTTCCTACGAGCAGTACTTC; CDR3 protein: CASSFGVSYEQYF